Sequencing of this TCR beta chain was carried out in a study of response to subunit inactivated influenza vaccine (dated by TCRdb to the late 2010s). For the wider study: To follow how T cells responded to a trivalent subunit inactivated influenza vaccine, the researchers relied on deep quantitative profiling of the T cell receptor repertoire.

Libraries were constructed by RT-PCR. These reads were obtained on an Illumina HiSeq 2500. TCRdb itself trimmed the public reads at Q25 with fastp, ran MiXCR and retained productive beta chains. Each record represents a unique CDR3 protein, reported with the most common genes and DNA among its rows. In this sample the table shows roughly 780,000 distinct CDR3 sequences, less than 20% of which occur a single time. Under 13% of the sample rests with the top ten. The CDR1 and CDR2 encoded by the germline V gene (reference sequence) are DFQATT and SNEGSKA. Trimming takes 6 bases off V and 5 bases off J; junction bases not matched to a gene: 5. From its cysteine to its phenylalanine, the CDR3 spans 13 amino acids. Just the 39-base CDR3 DNA is kept, in frame starting at base 1. Paper-wide results and their limitations: The authors suggested that each seasonal influenza vaccination may recruit only a limited number of new T cells.

With regard to this clonotype: Its antigen is not yet known. Base qualities are not at hand, and no much larger clone is one base apart.

The chain employs TRBV20-1 and TRBJ2-4, with 9 bases matching TRBD1. This TCR was recovered from a man between 45 and 60 years old who received an inactivated influenza vaccine. Donor details come from another sample of the same person, matched by shared clones. The sequences come from PBMCs from blood, collected 4 to 6 days after vaccination. The CDR3 corresponds to CSASRTGENIQYF. The DNA is as follows: TGCAGTGCCTCTCGGACAGGGGAAAACATTCAGTACTTC.